This T cell receptor (beta chain) was captured in a study of blood T cell repertoires in COVID-19 (dated by TCRdb to 2018 to 2021). With respect to the entire study: Collaborator samples came from the United States, Italy and Spain and covered acute and convalescent phases of COVID-19. The material from the prospective study consisted of cDNA or gDNA derived from T cells, B-cell-depleted T cells, or PBMCs. Subjects who had been exposed to COVID-19, were actively infected with it, or had recovered from it provided the deeply sampled blood TCRbeta repertoires that made up the dataset. The repertoires were released in a freely available public database meant as a resource for research on the immune response to SARS-CoV-2. Samples came from the ongoing ImmuneRACE study (first 160 participants) plus 1,254 subjects from 6 global collaborators. A de-identified subject ID, COVID-19 status, age in years and sex were almost always included in the sample metadata. HLA class I and class II types, where available, came from metadata supplied by the sample provider rather than from assay-based typing.

Another Seattle source contributed samples from volunteer blood donors who had recovered from COVID-19. Collaborating institutions collected whole blood in K2EDTA tubes following their own protocols. For TCRbeta analysis, collaborators shipped samples in one of three forms: frozen whole blood, isolated PBMCs, or DNA extracted from either of those sample types. Relative to germline, V is missing 3 bases and J is missing 3 bases, with 13 bases of the junction outside any gene match. CDR3 length: 18 amino acids, cysteine to phenylalanine. The kept DNA is CDR3 alone, 54 bases in frame from the first base. CDR1 and CDR2 (SGHNT, YYREEE) derive from the germline V gene (reference sequence). TCRbeta CDR3 regions were amplified from genomic DNA using the immunoSEQ Assay, a bias-controlled multiplex PCR. In the original analysis: The number of nucleated cells in each sample was estimated by amplification of reference gene primers within the assay. Sequence reads were collapsed and filtered to measure the absolute abundance of every unique TCRbeta CDR3 rearrangement. For each sample, productive Simpson clonality was calculated as the square root of Simpson's diversity index over productive rearrangements. Imported from immuneACCESS, the table was reduced by TCRdb to in-frame sequences with V and J called. These copies leave out some clones; in studies compared against another copy, an unresolved V gene accounts for under half, and the cause of the remainder is not known. V and J calls and clone size come straight from that table; D and trimming were deduced from the DNA. The sample table holds 200,000 to 250,000 clones, of which approximately 83% were seen once. The leading ten clones occupy less than 4% of the sample.

As concerns this clone: No antigen is known for it. No much larger clone is present one base from it, and per-base qualities are unavailable.

The research as a whole found: The quantity of clinical and demographic metadata differed by source and by participant and was supplied without curation.

The receptor was isolated from a woman in her 30s who had recovered from COVID-19. This chain is built from TRBV5-4 and TRBJ2-5; TRBD2 aligns with 11 central bases. The sequenced sample was peripheral blood. The CDR3 protein: CASSSGSIAGGRKETQYF. The nucleotides are TGTGCCAGCAGCTCGGGATCTATAGCGGGGGGGCGTAAAGAGACCCAGTACTTC.